A selection of T cell receptor beta chains follows, all from one sample in a study of blood T cells in healthy people across ages. One entry per CDR3 protein results from TCRdb running MiXCR on the 5' RACE reads. The table shows about 1.5 million distinct CDR3 sequences, with approximately 40% occurring only once. Sequencing used blood. The receptors were sampled from a woman aged 18-29 years in good health. Each CDR3 is given with its conserved first and last residue. Each record gives: J gene, V gene, clone size, D gene, CDR3 DNA, CDR3 protein. The D gene is left open where the match is weak. The listing skips clone size in some rows; elsewhere it reads once, few, many or a size class.

j_gene: TRBJ1-2
v_gene: TRBV4-1
abundance: -
d_gene: -
CDR3nt: TGCGCCAGCAGCCAAAGAAGGGGAAATAACTATGGCTACACCTTC
CDR3aa: CASSQRRGNNYGYTF

j_gene: TRBJ1-6
v_gene: TRBV6-7
abundance: few
d_gene: -
CDR3nt: TGTGCCAGACCTGCGGGCGGGGTCACGTCCGGTTCACCCCTCCACTTT
CDR3aa: CARPAGGVTSGSPLHF

j_gene: TRBJ2-5
v_gene: TRBV29-1
abundance: few
d_gene: -
CDR3nt: TGCAGCGTTGGGTCCAGGGACGGATTTGAGACCCAGTACTTC
CDR3aa: CSVGSRDGFETQYF

j_gene: TRBJ2-1
v_gene: TRBV24-1
abundance: few
d_gene: TRBD1
CDR3nt: TGTGCCACCAGTGATTTGACAGGGGCCTCCTACAATGAGCAGTTCTTC
CDR3aa: CATSDLTGASYNEQFF

j_gene: TRBJ2-1
v_gene: TRBV10-3
abundance: -
d_gene: TRBD2
CDR3nt: TGTGCCATCAGATCCGTGACTAGCGGGGAGAAAAGTTTCTACAATGAGCAGTTCTTC
CDR3aa: CAIRSVTSGEKSFYNEQFF

j_gene: TRBJ2-1
v_gene: TRBV20-1
abundance: -
d_gene: TRBD1
CDR3nt: TGCAGTGCTAGAGTATGGGACAGCGAGCAGTTCTTC
CDR3aa: CSARVWDSEQFF

j_gene: TRBJ2-1
v_gene: TRBV20-1
abundance: few
d_gene: -
CDR3nt: TGCAGTGCGGGGGATCTCATGATAGATGAGCAGTTCTTC
CDR3aa: CSAGDLMIDEQFF

j_gene: TRBJ1-2
v_gene: TRBV28
abundance: few
d_gene: TRBD1
CDR3nt: TGTGCCAGCACCCTGACAGGGGGCAACTATGGCTACACCTTC
CDR3aa: CASTLTGGNYGYTF

j_gene: TRBJ2-7
v_gene: TRBV5-1
abundance: -
d_gene: -
CDR3nt: TGCGCCAGCACCTCCGGACAGTTCACCTACGAGCAGTACTTC
CDR3aa: CASTSGQFTYEQYF

j_gene: TRBJ2-1
v_gene: TRBV20-1
abundance: -
d_gene: -
CDR3nt: TGCAGTGCTAGTCTTTCGGGGGAGGCCGGTGAGCAGTTCTTC
CDR3aa: CSASLSGEAGEQFF

j_gene: TRBJ2-1
v_gene: TRBV9
abundance: -
d_gene: -
CDR3nt: TGTGCCAGCAGCCTCTCCAGCTGTGGGCAGTTCTTC
CDR3aa: CASSLSSCGQFF

j_gene: TRBJ2-7
v_gene: TRBV20-1
abundance: -
d_gene: TRBD1
CDR3nt: TGCAGTGCCCGACCCCCCGGGACAGGAACCCACCAGTACTTC
CDR3aa: CSARPPGTGTHQYF

j_gene: TRBJ1-5
v_gene: TRBV20-1
abundance: many
d_gene: TRBD1
CDR3nt: TGCAGTGCTAGACAGGGGGGTCAGCCCCAGCATTTT
CDR3aa: CSARQGGQPQHF

j_gene: TRBJ1-2
v_gene: TRBV4-1
abundance: -
d_gene: -
CDR3nt: TGCGCCAGCAGCCAAGAGGATCCGGGACGGTCCTATGGCTACACCTTC
CDR3aa: CASSQEDPGRSYGYTF

j_gene: TRBJ1-1
v_gene: TRBV28
abundance: -
d_gene: -
CDR3nt: TGTGCCAGCAGTTTGCGGGGAATCAACAGGGAAGCTTTCTTT
CDR3aa: CASSLRGINREAFF

j_gene: TRBJ2-5
v_gene: TRBV7-3
abundance: once
d_gene: -
CDR3nt: TGTGCCAGCAGCCCCCTTAGGGCCTCTCAGTACTTC
CDR3aa: CASSPLRASQYF

j_gene: TRBJ2-4
v_gene: TRBV3-1
abundance: -
d_gene: TRBD2
CDR3nt: TGTGCCAGCAGCCAAGAAGTAAGCGGGGGAGCCCAGTACTTC
CDR3aa: CASSQEVSGGAQYF

j_gene: TRBJ2-1
v_gene: TRBV7-9
abundance: -
d_gene: TRBD1
CDR3nt: TGTGCCAGCAGCGGACAACAGGGGGCCGTGACTTATGAGCAGTTCTTC
CDR3aa: CASSGQQGAVTYEQFF

j_gene: TRBJ1-2
v_gene: TRBV14
abundance: few
d_gene: -
CDR3nt: TGTGCCAGCAGCCAAGTGGACAGAGCCCTCTATGGCTACACCTTC
CDR3aa: CASSQVDRALYGYTF

j_gene: TRBJ1-4
v_gene: TRBV5-1
abundance: -
d_gene: -
CDR3nt: TGCGCCAGCAGCTTGGATGGAGGGAATAATGAAAAACTGTTTTTT
CDR3aa: CASSLDGGNNEKLFF

j_gene: TRBJ2-2
v_gene: TRBV10-1
abundance: -
d_gene: TRBD2
CDR3nt: TGCGCCAGCAGCGGACTAGCGGGGACCGGCGGGGAGCTGTTTTTT
CDR3aa: CASSGLAGTGGELFF

j_gene: TRBJ2-7
v_gene: TRBV5-1
abundance: -
d_gene: -
CDR3nt: TGCGCCAGCAGCTTTACACCCTCCTACGAGCAGTACTTC
CDR3aa: CASSFTPSYEQYF

j_gene: TRBJ2-3
v_gene: TRBV12-5
abundance: -
d_gene: -
CDR3nt: TGTGCTAGTGCCCTGTCCGTCGGAAGCACAGATACGCAGTATTTT
CDR3aa: CASALSVGSTDTQYF

j_gene: TRBJ2-6
v_gene: TRBV18
abundance: -
d_gene: TRBD2
CDR3nt: TGTGCCAGCTCACTACTAGCGGGGCCCTCTGGGGCCAACGTCCTGACTTTC
CDR3aa: CASSLLAGPSGANVLTF

j_gene: TRBJ2-7
v_gene: TRBV29-1
abundance: -
d_gene: -
CDR3nt: TGCAGCGTCGGGAAGGAGATGGGCGAGCAGTACTTC
CDR3aa: CSVGKEMGEQYF

j_gene: TRBJ2-7
v_gene: TRBV6-1
abundance: -
d_gene: -
CDR3nt: TGTGCCAGTAGGGGAGCGAATACCTACGAGCAGTACTTC
CDR3aa: CASRGANTYEQYF

j_gene: TRBJ2-7
v_gene: TRBV3-1
abundance: -
d_gene: TRBD2
CDR3nt: TGTGCCAGCAGCCAAGTGGCTAGCGGGAGTGGTGAGCAGTACTTC
CDR3aa: CASSQVASGSGEQYF

j_gene: TRBJ1-4
v_gene: TRBV4-1
abundance: few
d_gene: TRBD1
CDR3nt: TGCGCCAGCAGCCAAGGTGGGACAGCAACTAATGAAAAACTGTTTTTT
CDR3aa: CASSQGGTATNEKLFF

j_gene: TRBJ2-1
v_gene: TRBV20-1
abundance: -
d_gene: TRBD2
CDR3nt: TGCAGTGCTAGAGACCCACTAGCGGGAGGTAACAATGAGCAGTTCTTC
CDR3aa: CSARDPLAGGNNEQFF

j_gene: TRBJ1-1
v_gene: TRBV7-8
abundance: -
d_gene: -
CDR3nt: TGTGCCAGCAGCTTAGCGCCCCTTCAAGTAAAGAACACTGAAGCTTTCTTT
CDR3aa: CASSLAPLQVKNTEAFF

j_gene: TRBJ2-3
v_gene: TRBV5-5
abundance: -
d_gene: TRBD2
CDR3nt: TGTGCCAGCAGCTTGATGGGACTAGCGGGCACAGATACGCAGTATTTT
CDR3aa: CASSLMGLAGTDTQYF

j_gene: TRBJ1-5
v_gene: TRBV6-5
abundance: -
d_gene: -
CDR3nt: TGTGCCAGCAGTAAAGGGACTAATGGGAATCAGCCCCAGCATTTT
CDR3aa: CASSKGTNGNQPQHF

j_gene: TRBJ1-4
v_gene: TRBV18
abundance: -
d_gene: -
CDR3nt: TGTGCCAGCTCACCACCGGTCAGTAATGAAAAACTGTTTTTT
CDR3aa: CASSPPVSNEKLFF

j_gene: TRBJ2-7
v_gene: TRBV7-9
abundance: -
d_gene: -
CDR3nt: TGTGCCAGCAGCTTACCTCTCGGGACCCAATCCGACTACGAGCAGTACTTC
CDR3aa: CASSLPLGTQSDYEQYF

j_gene: TRBJ2-3
v_gene: TRBV27
abundance: -
d_gene: TRBD2
CDR3nt: TGTGCCAGCAGTTTTAATCGGGAGGTAATCACAGATACGCAGTATTTT
CDR3aa: CASSFNREVITDTQYF

j_gene: TRBJ2-5
v_gene: TRBV20-1
abundance: few
d_gene: -
CDR3nt: TGCAGTGCTACCGATGGACTGCTAGGGGGTGAGACCCAGTACTTC
CDR3aa: CSATDGLLGGETQYF

j_gene: TRBJ1-1
v_gene: TRBV20-1
abundance: -
d_gene: -
CDR3nt: TGCAGTGCTAGCCCCTATGGAGCAGGGAGGAACACTGAAGCTTTCTTT
CDR3aa: CSASPYGAGRNTEAFF